Listed below are T cell receptor beta chains from one sample, sequenced in a study of blood T cell repertoires in COVID-19. TCRdb's table, derived via immunoSEQ multiplex PCR, lists solely in-frame clones and lacks some. Here the sample spans hundreds of thousands of clones, 85% to 90% being singletons. The sequenced sample was PBMCs or T cells enriched from blood (not recorded which). These receptors were obtained from a man between 35 and 55 years old who had recovered from COVID-19. Both conserved end residues are part of each CDR3. D genes are given only for firm matches. Not every row has a clone size; where given, it reads once, few, many or a size class.

TRBV27,TRBJ2-2,TRBD2,NA,TGTGCCAGCAGACCCCATACTAGCGGGGGGCCCGGGGAGCTGTTTTTT,CASRPHTSGGPGELFF
TRBV5-1,TRBJ1-3,NA,NA,TGCGCCAGCAGCTCCTCCATACCAGGGGCTCGAAACACCATATATTTT,CASSSSIPGARNTIYF
TRBV29-1,TRBJ1-2,NA,NA,TGCAGCGTAGGCCAGTCGGGTGGTGGCTACACCTTC,CSVGQSGGGYTF
TRBV7-3,TRBJ2-2,NA,NA,TGTGCCAGCAGCTTAAACCCACCCGGGGGGAACACCGGGGAGCTGTTTTTT,CASSLNPPGGNTGELFF
TRBV18,TRBJ2-2,TRBD1,NA,TGTGCCAGCTCACCCAAAAGGGGGCCGTACACCGGGGAGCTGTTTTTT,CASSPKRGPYTGELFF
TRBV5-1,TRBJ2-1,TRBD2,NA,TGCGCCAGCAGCCCGGGACTAGCGGTTAACAATGAGCAGTTCTTC,CASSPGLAVNNEQFF
TRBV6-1,TRBJ2-7,NA,once,TGTGCCAGCAGTGAATACGACAGCTCCTACGAGCAGTACTTC,CASSEYDSSYEQYF
TRBV19,TRBJ2-5,TRBD2,NA,TGTGCCAGCGCAAAGACTAGCGGGCTACTTAAAGAGACCCAGTACTTC,CASAKTSGLLKETQYF
TRBV5-1,TRBJ2-2,NA,NA,TGCGCCAGCAGCAAGGACTCGCGGAACACCGGGGAGCTGTTTTTT,CASSKDSRNTGELFF
TRBV5-1,TRBJ2-1,TRBD2,NA,TGCGCCAGCAGCTTGGTGGCTAGCGGCTACAATGAGCAGTTCTTC,CASSLVASGYNEQFF
TRBV18,TRBJ1-4,TRBD1,NA,TGTGCCAGCTCCCCAGGGGGCCAGACTGAAAAACTGTTTTTT,CASSPGGQTEKLFF
TRBV18,TRBJ1-5,NA,NA,TGTGCCAGCTCACCAGGGGGCTTGGATCAGCCCCAGCATTTT,CASSPGGLDQPQHF
TRBV6-1,TRBJ1-2,NA,NA,TGTGCCAGCAGCAACGGCGACATGGATCATGGCTACACCTTC,CASSNGDMDHGYTF
TRBV28,TRBJ2-5,NA,NA,TGTGCCAGCAGCCTCGGGACACTCCAAGAGACCCAGTACTTC,CASSLGTLQETQYF
TRBV30,TRBJ2-7,TRBD1,NA,TGTGCCTGGGCGCCGGCCGGGACAGGGGTGTACGAGCAGTACTTC,CAWAPAGTGVYEQYF
TRBV6-6,TRBJ1-5,TRBD1,few,TGTGCCAGCAGTTCGGACAGGGGGCGCGGGCAGCCCCAGCATTTT,CASSSDRGRGQPQHF
TRBV6-5,TRBJ1-5,NA,NA,TGTGCCAGCTCTGGTATGGTCGGTCAGCCCCAGCATTTT,CASSGMVGQPQHF
TRBV2,TRBJ1-4,NA,NA,TGTGCCAGCAGTGGCCGGACATCAACTAATGAAAAACTGTTTTTT,CASSGRTSTNEKLFF
TRBV5-4,TRBJ1-2,TRBD1,few,TGTGCCAGCAGCGTGGGACAGGGGGCAATATGGGACTATGGCTACACCTTC,CASSVGQGAIWDYGYTF
TRBV2,TRBJ1-2,TRBD1,NA,TGTGCCAGCAGGGGAGGACAGGGAATATACGGCTACACCTTC,CASRGGQGIYGYTF
TRBV2,TRBJ2-1,TRBD1,NA,TGTGCCAGCAGCCGAGAGACAGGGTGGACCTACAATGAGCAGTTCTTC,CASSRETGWTYNEQFF
TRBV19,TRBJ2-2,TRBD2,NA,TGTGCCAGTAACGGGGGGGGAAAAGCGAACACCGGGGAGCTGTTTTTT,CASNGGGKANTGELFF
TRBV3-1/TRBV3-2,TRBJ2-1,TRBD2,NA,TGTGCCAGCAGCCAAAGGCAAGCGGGGGGGCCGAAGTTCTTC,CASSQRQAGGPKFF
TRBV19,TRBJ2-7,TRBD2,NA,TGTGCCAGTAGTACGCTAGCGGGAGTTCACGAGCAGTACTTC,CASSTLAGVHEQYF
TRBV3-1/TRBV3-2,TRBJ1-1,NA,NA,TGTGCCAGCAGCCAGGGCCCCACTGAAGCTTTCTTT,CASSQGPTEAFF
TRBV5-1,TRBJ1-2,TRBD1,NA,TGCGCCAGCAGCTACGGGACAGGGGACCCCGGAAGCTATGGCTACACCTTC,CASSYGTGDPGSYGYTF
TRBV7-2,TRBJ2-4,TRBD2,NA,TGTGCCAGCAGCTTAGCGGGGTTCAGCGGGGGCGGAGACATTCAGTACTTC,CASSLAGFSGGGDIQYF
TRBV7-2,TRBJ1-5,NA,NA,TGTGCCAGCAGCCATGGCCGAGCGGGACAGCCCCAGCATTTT,CASSHGRAGQPQHF
TRBV6-5,TRBJ1-2,NA,few,TGTGCCAGCAGTTACACTCCCCCGGGGGGAACAAAAGGCTACACCTTC,CASSYTPPGGTKGYTF
TRBV7-8,TRBJ1-5,TRBD1,NA,TGTGCCAGCAGCCCGACAGGGGGCAATCAGCCCCAGCATTTT,CASSPTGGNQPQHF
TRBV6-2/TRBV6-3,TRBJ2-7,TRBD1,NA,TGTGCCAGCAGTTCCGACAGGGACACCTACGAGCAGTACTTC,CASSSDRDTYEQYF
TRBV11-2,TRBJ1-1,NA,once,TGTGCCAGCAGCTTAAACAGGGTCGGCACTGAAGCTTTCTTT,CASSLNRVGTEAFF
TRBV11-2,TRBJ1-1,NA,NA,TGTGCCAGCAGCCCCGGGACAAATATTATGAACACTGAAGCTTTCTTT,CASSPGTNIMNTEAFF
TRBV27,TRBJ2-7,TRBD2,NA,TGTGCCAGCAGTCTTACGCCGGGACTAGCCACTAGGGGCGAGCAGTACTTC,CASSLTPGLATRGEQYF